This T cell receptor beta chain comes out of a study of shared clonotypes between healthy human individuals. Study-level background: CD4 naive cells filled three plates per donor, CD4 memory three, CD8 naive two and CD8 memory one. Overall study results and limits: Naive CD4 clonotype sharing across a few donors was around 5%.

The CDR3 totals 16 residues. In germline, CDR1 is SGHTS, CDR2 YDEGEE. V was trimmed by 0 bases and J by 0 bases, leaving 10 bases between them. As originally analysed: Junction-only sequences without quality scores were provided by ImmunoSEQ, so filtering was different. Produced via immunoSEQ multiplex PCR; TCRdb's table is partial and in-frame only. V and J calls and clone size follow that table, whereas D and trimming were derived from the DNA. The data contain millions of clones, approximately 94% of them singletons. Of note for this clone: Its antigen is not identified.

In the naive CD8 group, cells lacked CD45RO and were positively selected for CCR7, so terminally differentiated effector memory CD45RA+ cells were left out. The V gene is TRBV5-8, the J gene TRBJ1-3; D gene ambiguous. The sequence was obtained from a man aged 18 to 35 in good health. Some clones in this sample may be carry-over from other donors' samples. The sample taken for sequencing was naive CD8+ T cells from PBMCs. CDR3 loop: CASSLGTISSGNTIYF. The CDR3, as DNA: TGTGCCAGCAGCTTGGGAACAATTAGCTCTGGAAACACCATATATTTT.